The 28 T cell receptor beta chains reported below all come from one sample, sequenced in a study of technical replicates of blood from a few donors. Sequencing was performed with immunoSEQ multiplex PCR; in TCRdb, only in-frame clones are kept and a portion is missing. The sample records tens of thousands of clones, approximately 92% being singletons. The sequenced sample was PBMCs. Receptor source: a human donor in good health. Some clones in this sample may be carry-over from other donors' samples.

The chain links TRBV4-3 to TRBJ2-1, with 8 bases matching TRBD2. This CDR3 is built from 17 residues. Germline values: CDR1 LGHNA, CDR2 YSLEER. V shed 1 base, J shed 3 bases, and the junction held 8 bases outside the gene matches. For the CDR3, the DNA is TGCGCCAGCAGCCAAGCAAGGACTAGCTCTATCTACAATGAGCAGTTCTTC. Its translation is CASSQARTSSIYNEQFF.

This clone appeared once. The rearrangement joins TRBV5-1 to TRBJ2-1, with 9 bases identical to TRBD1. The CDR3 runs 14 residues. V was clipped by 6 bases and J by 6 bases; unmatched bases: 7. From germline, CDR1 is SGHRS and CDR2 YFSETQ. The CDR3 DNA reads TGCGCCAGCAAAGCCGGGACAGGGAGCAATGAGCAGTTCTTC. Its translation is CASKAGTGSNEQFF.

The chain recombines TRBV6-5 with TRBJ1-3; 9 nucleotides align to TRBD1. The V and J ends lost 4 bases and 7 bases, in that order; junction bases with no gene match: 11. The CDR3 totals 16 residues. Germline CDR1 and CDR2: MNHEY and SVGAGI. In nucleotides, the CDR3 is TGTGCCAGCAGTTCCGGACAGGGGATGGGATTTAACACCATATATTTT. Residues: CASSSGQGMGFNTIYF.

V gene TRBV7-9 combines with J gene TRBJ2-5; D is ambiguous. The CDR3 totals 13 residues. The germline V gene encodes CDR1 SEHNR and CDR2 FQNEAQ (reference sequence). Trimming pared 2 bases from V and 0 bases from J, leaving 4 bases between. Written as DNA, the CDR3 is TGTGCCAGCAGCTTAAGCGACCAAGAGACCCAGTACTTC. Its translation: CASSLSDQETQYF.

A single count supports this clone. The chain has TRBV7-3 and TRBJ2-2; 7 bases are a match to TRBD2. The CDR3 has 19 amino acids. Unmatched junction bases numbered 16, after V lost 3 bases and J lost 3 bases. Per germline, CDR1 SGHTA and CDR2 FQGTGA. CDR3 region: CASSFKRGTYLGDTGELFF. The CDR3 nucleotides read TGTGCCAGCAGCTTCAAGCGGGGAACATATTTGGGGGACACCGGGGAGCTGTTTTTT.

The chain combines TRBV7-9 with TRBJ1-5, with D unclear. CDR1 SEHNR and CDR2 FQNEAQ come from the germline V gene (reference sequence). The CDR3 is 15 residues long. The V end lost 1 base, the J end lost 0 bases, and 7 bases lay between the germline ends. CDR3 coding DNA: TGTGCCAGCAGCTTAGGATCCTATAGCAATCAGCCCCAGCATTTT. Amino acid sequence: CASSLGSYSNQPQHF.

This rearrangement joins TRBV29-1 to TRBJ1-2; 7 nucleotides align to TRBD1. With 7 bases clipped from V and 4 bases from J, the junction kept 12 bases outside the gene matches. This CDR3 spans 14 amino acids. Germline V gene lookup returns CDR1 SQVTM and CDR2 ANQGSEA. The CDR3 is CSAGADRALYGYTF. CDR3 DNA sequence: TGCAGCGCCGGAGCTGACAGGGCCCTCTATGGCTACACCTTC.

The table lists this clone with a few counts. This rearrangement joins TRBV7-2 to TRBJ1-6, with D possibly matching TRBD1 (5 bases). The V and J ends lost 1 base and 7 bases respectively, with 14 bases between them. The CDR3 is made up of 16 amino acids. Looked up from germline, CDR1 is SGHTA and CDR2 is FQGNSA. CDR3 sequence: CASSLGRLAGNSPLHF. CDR3 in DNA: TGTGCCAGCAGCTTAGGTAGGCTTGCAGGGAATTCACCCCTCCACTTT.

The rearrangement joins TRBV1 to TRBJ2-3; the table's TRBD2 call for D was not verified on the DNA. TRBV1 is flagged as a pseudogene. The CDR3 is 19 residues long. Here the CDR3 DNA reads TGCACCAGCAGCCATAGGACTAGCGGGAGGGTTAAGTGTGCAGATACGCAGTATTTT. It codes for CTSSHRTSGRVKCADTQYF.

V gene TRBV7-2 combines with J gene TRBJ1-1; D gene uncertain. The CDR3 covers 13 residues. Trimming took 8 bases from V and 0 from J, leaving 10 bases between them. Looked up from germline, CDR1 is SGHTA and CDR2 is FQGNSA. Here the CDR3 DNA reads TGTGCCAGCCGAGCGCGAATGAACACTGAAGCTTTCTTT. It encodes CASRARMNTEAFF.

The chain links TRBV9 to TRBJ2-1, with TRBD2 matching over 7 bases. V dropped 3 bases and J dropped 4; count of bases not matched to a gene: 7. This CDR3 contains 15 residues. CDR1 and CDR2 from the germline V gene are SGDLS and YYNGEE. CDR3 bases: TGTGCCAGCAGCGAAAGCGGGGAGCCTTACAATGAGCAGTTCTTC. This translates into CASSESGEPYNEQFF. Based on the CDR3 plus reference TRBV9 and TRBJ2-1, the full variable domain is DSGVTQTPKHLITATGQRVTLRCSPRSGDLSVYWYQQSLDQGLQFLIQYYNGEERAKGNILERFSAQQFPDLHSELNLSSLELGDSALYFCASSESGEPYNEQFFGPGTRLTVL.

J is TRBJ1-1 and V is TRBV6-5; a weak D match, TRBD1 (5 bases). Trimming took off 0 bases at V and 4 bases at J, with 9 bases between the two ends. CDR1 is MNHEY, CDR2 SVGAGI, per germline. The CDR3 runs 14 residues. Written as DNA, the CDR3 is TGTGCCAGCAGTTACTCGGGGGGAAGCACTGAAGCTTTCTTT. Translated, it gives CASSYSGGSTEAFF.

This rearrangement joins TRBV9 to TRBJ2-4, with 12 bases lining up with TRBD2. With 3 bases clipped from V and 10 bases from J, the junction kept 11 bases outside the gene matches. This CDR3 has 16 amino acids. CDR1 is SGDLS, CDR2 YYNGEE, per germline. The CDR3 region has the DNA TGTGCCAGCAGCGGGCTAGCGGGAGGGCCGGGAAATATTCAGTACTTC. Residues: CASSGLAGGPGNIQYF.

The chain couples TRBV18 to TRBJ1-6; TRBD1 agrees at 7 bases. The CDR3 is 14 residues long. CDR1 is KGHSH and CDR2 is LQKENI in the germline V gene. V lost 4 bases to trimming and J lost 7 bases; unmatched junction nucleotides: 4. The CDR3, as DNA: TGTGCCAGCTCACGACAGGGATTGAATTCACCCCTCCACTTT. It translates to CASSRQGLNSPLHF.

The chain carries TRBV6-5 and TRBJ1-2; TRBD1 matches 8 bases. This CDR3 is built from 13 residues. The germline V gene has CDR1 MNHEY and CDR2 SVGAGI. For the CDR3, the DNA is TGTGCAGCTGGACAGGGTGATAGCTATGGCTACACCTTC. This codes for CAAGQGDSYGYTF.

The chain employs TRBV5-1 and TRBJ2-3; no definite D call. The CDR3 consists of 13 residues. Looked up from germline, CDR1 is SGHRS and CDR2 is YFSETQ. The V end lost 5 bases, the J end lost 5 bases, and 12 bases lay between the germline ends. The CDR3 spells CASSANSVDTQYF. CDR3 DNA sequence: TGCGCCAGCAGTGCGAACTCGGTAGATACGCAGTATTTT.

The rearrangement uses TRBV11-2 and TRBJ2-4, with D unclear. The germline V gene has CDR1 SGHAT and CDR2 FQNNGV. V was clipped by 2 bases and J by 15 bases, with 17 bases between them. The CDR3 totals 13 residues. The CDR3 here is CASSLIQNQRRYF. The CDR3 DNA reads as TGTGCCAGCAGCTTAATACAGAATCAACGGCGGTACTTC. Filled out from reference TRBV11-2 and TRBJ2-4, the complete variable domain reads EAGVAQSPRYKIIEKRQSVAFWCNPISGHATLYWYQQILGQGPKLLIQFQNNGVVDDSQLPKDRFSAERLKGVDSTLKIQPAKLEDSAVYLCASSLIQNQRRYFGAGTRLSVL.

The V call is TRBV6-4, the J call TRBJ2-1, with 9 bases that match TRBD2. Looked up from germline, CDR1 is MRHNA and CDR2 is SNTAGT. V trimming: 0 bases; J trimming: 5 bases; junction bases outside the gene matches: 2. The CDR3 has 15 amino acids. DNA for the CDR3: TGTGCCAGCAGTGACTCTAGCGGGGGACACAATGAGCAGTTCTTC. As protein: CASSDSSGGHNEQFF.

The rearrangement uses TRBV4-1 and TRBJ2-1; possibly TRBD1 for D (6 bases). The CDR3 runs 15 residues. V lost 4 bases and J 10 bases, leaving 20 bases between the germline ends. Looked up from germline, CDR1 is MGHRA and CDR2 is YSYEKL. The CDR3 protein is CASSLSTTGTREQFF. The CDR3 coding sequence is TGCGCCAGCAGCCTTTCTACTACAGGGACACGAGAGCAGTTCTTC.

This clone is a singleton in its sample. The chain couples TRBV7-2 to TRBJ2-7, with a weak D call TRBD2 (6 bases). This CDR3 region has 12 residues. V was shortened by 4 bases and J by 13 bases, with 17 bases between the two germline ends. Germline CDR1 SGHTA, CDR2 FQGNSA. The CDR3 DNA is TGTGCCAGCAGCTCCTTAATAGGGAGGCCTTACTTC. Its translation: CASSSLIGRPYF.

The chain uses TRBV27 and TRBJ1-3; D gene unclear. Germline lookup yields CDR1 MNHEY and CDR2 SMNVEV (reference sequence). The CDR3 runs to 13 residues. V gave up 6 bases and J gave up 1 base, with 7 bases separating them. CDR3 sequence: CASRRDSGNTIYF. DNA for the CDR3: TGTGCCAGCAGGCGCGATTCTGGAAACACCATATATTTT.

The chain employs TRBV29-1 and TRBJ1-2, with 7 bases aligning to TRBD1. J gave up 6 bases and V 6 bases, and 7 bases lay outside the gene matches. CDR1 is SQVTM and CDR2 is ANQGSEA in the germline V gene. This CDR3 is 12 amino acids long. CDR3 coding DNA: TGCAGCGTAATACAGGGGTCTGATGGCTACACCTTC. It specifies CSVIQGSDGYTF.

The rearrangement uses TRBV9 and TRBJ1-2; tentatively, D is TRBD1 (6 bases). Per germline, CDR1 SGDLS and CDR2 YYNGEE. CDR3 length equals 14 residues. V was shortened by 6 bases and J by 6 bases, with 18 bases between the two germline ends. The CDR3 bases are TGTGCCAGCACCCTGCAGGGGTCCATCCATGGCTACACCTTC. Translation: CASTLQGSIHGYTF.

The rearrangement uses TRBV5-6 and TRBJ1-1; a weak D match, TRBD1 (5 bases). This CDR3 contains 14 residues. V was clipped by 2 bases and J by 0 bases, with 8 bases between them. CDR1 is SGHDT and CDR2 is YYEEEE in the germline V gene. Written as DNA, the CDR3 is TGTGCCAGCAGCTTCAGGGCCCTGAACACTGAAGCTTTCTTT. It translates to CASSFRALNTEAFF.

This clone occurred once. The chain couples TRBV29-1 to TRBJ2-6, with 10 bases fitting TRBD1. From germline, CDR1 is SQVTM and CDR2 ANQGSEA. The CDR3 runs 16 residues. The V gene end was trimmed by 5 bases and the J gene end by 4 bases; junction bases not matched to a gene: 8. The CDR3 DNA is TGCAGCGTTATGACAGGGGGCGCGAGAGGGGCCAACGTCCTGACTTTC. This encodes CSVMTGGARGANVLTF.

This chain connects TRBV5-4 to TRBJ1-3, with D unclear. Germline assignment: CDR1 SGHNT and CDR2 YYREEE (reference sequence). V lost 2 bases and J lost 3, with 9 bases in between. The CDR3 spans 14 residues. CDR3 sequence: CASSFVGGGNTIYF. The CDR3 DNA follows: TGTGCCAGCAGCTTTGTAGGCGGTGGAAACACCATATATTTT.

The chain uses TRBV4-3 and TRBJ2-4; tentative D call: TRBD1 (5 bases). Germline CDR1 and CDR2: LGHNA and YSLEER. V lost 3 bases and J lost 8, with 11 bases in between. The CDR3 runs to 13 residues. Here the CDR3 reads CASSHGHKDIQYF. CDR3 in DNA: TGCGCCAGCAGCCACGGACATAAGGACATTCAGTACTTC.

This chain uses TRBV6-5 with TRBJ1-1, with 7 bases identical to TRBD1. Trimming at V came to 6 bases and at J to 4 bases, leaving 11 bases not matched to a gene. CDR1 and CDR2 (germline): MNHEY, SVGAGI. The CDR3 has 15 residues. The CDR3 nucleotides are TGTGCCAGCAGCCCTGGGGACAGCCTAGGCACTGAAGCTTTCTTT. Its translation is CASSPGDSLGTEAFF.